Given below is one T cell receptor beta chain in context. The antigen is not known. In the PCR, 60 Vbeta and 13 Jbeta primers were used. Method: immunoSEQ multiplex PCR; TCRdb's copy keeps in-frame clones and lacks some. The data contain some 180,000 clones, roughly 90% of them seen just once; the ten biggest clones take up around 1%. This sample was taken from a study of cytomegalovirus exposure and HLA in healthy donors. The study's findings and limits: In vitro, a few CMV-associated chains proved specific for CMV antigens. The authors later found TCR association rates varying by HLA locus, with DRB1 most and HLA-C fewest. Relative to equally common others, HLA-associated TCR beta chains showed greater clonal expansion in a later analysis.

Germline V gene data show CDR1 as GTSNPN and CDR2 as SVGIG (reference sequence). CDR3 length equals 12 residues. Trimming removed 2 bases at V and 5 bases at J, with 9 bases between. Specimen: PBMCs. This clonotype was obtained from a boy aged 2 to 10 in good health and CMV-seronegative. The chain employs TRBV30 and TRBJ1-1; no firm D call. CDR3 DNA sequence: TGTGCCTGGAGTACCAGCGGGACTGAAGCTTTCTTT. It translates to CAWSTSGTEAFF.